These 17 T cell receptor beta chains originate from one sample sequenced in a study of blood T cells in healthy people across ages (dated by TCRdb to the mid-2010s). Libraries were prepared through 5' RACE. The instrument given in TCRdb is Illumina HiSeq 2500. A second PCR of 7 to 11 cycles was run with a J-beta primer mix and a sample-barcoded 5' primer. In TCRdb, the public reads were trimmed at Q25 with fastp and aligned with MiXCR, with productive beta chains retained. Every entry covers one CDR3 protein and lists the most common genes and DNA from its rows. For this sample the table gives about 800,000 distinct CDR3 sequences, of which 55% to 75% were detected only once. About 20% of the sample is held by the ten biggest clonotypes. Sequencing was carried out using blood. All receptors derive from a man aged 30 to 39 in good health.

The V call is TRBV20-1, the J call TRBJ2-3, with D unclear. V was clipped by 0 bases and J by 4 bases, with 11 bases between them. CDR1 and CDR2 (germline): DFQATT, SNEGSKA (reference sequence). The CDR3 runs 14 residues. The CDR3 DNA follows: TGCAGTGCTAGAGAGGGGTGGTCGCCAGATACGCAGTATTTT. Amino acids: CSAREGWSPDTQYF.

This chain uses TRBV6-5 with TRBJ2-1; possibly TRBD1 or TRBD2 for D (5 bases each). Germline CDR1 and CDR2: MNHEY and SVGAGI. The CDR3 is made up of 10 amino acids. The ends were cut back, 5 bases at V and 12 bases at J, with 8 bases in the middle. In nucleotides, the CDR3 is TGTGCCAGCAGTCGGGACCCGCAGTTCTTC. It yields the protein CASSRDPQFF.

The chain recombines TRBV3-1 with TRBJ2-1, with 11 bases fitting TRBD1. The CDR3 has 16 residues. Germline V gene data show CDR1 as LGHDT and CDR2 as YNNKEL (reference sequence). J was trimmed by 8 bases and V by 2 bases; bases with no gene match: 8. The CDR3 sequence is CASSQPGQGAWDEQFF. CDR3 sequence (DNA): TGTGCCAGCAGCCAACCCGGACAGGGGGCATGGGATGAGCAGTTCTTC.

The CDR3 DNA sequence: TGTGCCAGCAGCTCCGGACTAGCGGGAGTCTTAAGCGATGAGCAGTTCTTC. Protein sequence: CASSSGLAGVLSDEQFF. The chain carries TRBV7-9 and TRBJ2-1; 13 bases align to TRBD2. Germline loops: CDR1 SEHNR, CDR2 FQNEAQ (reference sequence). The CDR3 contains 17 residues. V shed 4 bases, J shed 8 bases, and the junction held 11 bases outside the gene matches.

The chain employs TRBV28 and TRBJ2-7; D is possibly TRBD2 (6 bases). Germline loops: CDR1 MDHEN, CDR2 SYDVKM. This CDR3 is 13 amino acids long. The V and J ends lost 6 bases and 7 bases respectively, with 16 bases between them. The CDR3 loop is CASRLATREEQYF. CDR3 DNA sequence: TGTGCCAGCAGACTAGCCACTAGGGAAGAGCAGTACTTC.

CDR3 sequence: CASTGTGSYSNQPQHF. CDR3 in DNA: TGTGCCTCAACCGGGACAGGATCCTATAGCAATCAGCCCCAGCATTTT. The chain joins TRBV6-6 to TRBJ1-5; 8 nucleotides line up with TRBD1. The J segment lost 0 bases and the V segment lost 11 bases, leaving 12 bases of the junction unmatched. The CDR3 runs to 16 residues. The germline CDR1 and CDR2 sequences are MNHNY and SVGAGI (reference sequence).

The chain is built from TRBV20-1 and TRBJ2-5, with D hard to call. The CDR3 contains 15 residues. V lost 1 base to trimming and J lost 0 bases, with 12 bases between them. In germline, CDR1 is DFQATT, CDR2 SNEGSKA (reference sequence). The DNA of the CDR3 is TGCAGTGCTAGAGGAGCGCAGAATAACCAAGAGACCCAGTACTTC. Translated, it gives CSARGAQNNQETQYF.

The V and J genes are TRBV5-8 and TRBJ2-4; TRBD1 matches at 7 bases. Germline assignment: CDR1 SGHTS and CDR2 YDEGEE. The CDR3 has 15 amino acids. J lost 0 bases, V lost 5 bases, and 5 bases had no gene match. The DNA for the CDR3 is TGTGCCAGCAGACGGGACAGTTTAGCCAAAAACATTCAGTACTTC. Protein product: CASRRDSLAKNIQYF.

V is TRBV6-5 and J is TRBJ1-2; D gene ambiguous. Germline CDR1 and CDR2: MNHEY and SVGAGI. V was trimmed by 6 bases and J by 5 bases, leaving 7 bases between them. The CDR3 length is 11 residues. CDR3 in amino acids: CASRRLYGYTF. DNA for the CDR3: TGTGCCAGCAGGAGACTGTATGGCTACACCTTC.

The chain uses TRBV10-3 and TRBJ2-7, with TRBD2 matching 10 bases. The J call is in doubt because the DNA end fits TRBJ2-5 better. This CDR3 is built from 17 residues. The germline V gene has CDR1 ENHRY and CDR2 SYGVKD. CDR3 coding DNA: TGTGCCATCAGTGCCCCAGCTAGCGGGGGCCTATCTGAGACCCAGTACTTC. Translation gives CAISAPASGGLSETQYF.

The chain combines TRBV7-2 with TRBJ1-2; 8 bases map to TRBD1. This CDR3 is 16 amino acids long. Germline V gene data show CDR1 as SGHTA and CDR2 as FQGNSA. V trimming: 5 bases; J trimming: 4 bases; junction bases outside the gene matches: 12. CDR3 nucleotide sequence: TGTGCCAGCAGCCCCGAGGGGGACAGGCTTTTCTATGGCTACACCTTC. It translates to CASSPEGDRLFYGYTF.

The chain links TRBV4-3 to TRBJ2-7, with D unresolved. With 0 bases removed from V and 0 bases from J, the gap between germline ends came to 12 bases. The CDR3 is made up of 16 amino acids. Germline V gene sequence: CDR1 LGHNA, CDR2 YSLEER. The CDR3 DNA sequence: TGCGCCAGCAGCCAAGATGACTCCCCAGGCTCCTACGAGCAGTACTTC. Its translation is CASSQDDSPGSYEQYF.

The genes are TRBV11-2 and TRBJ2-7; D not certain. The germline V and J ends were trimmed by 8 bases and 3 bases, with 8 bases remaining between them. The V gene's germline CDR1 is SGHAT and CDR2 FQNNGV. This CDR3 is built from 11 residues. CDR3 coding DNA: TGTGCCAGCGCCCGGAGCTACGAGCAGTACTTC. It translates to CASARSYEQYF.

The genes are TRBV7-6 and TRBJ1-5, with D possibly TRBD1 on 5 matching bases. Trimming cost V 4 bases and J 7 bases, with 17 bases left between them. The CDR3 loop spans 15 amino acids. CDR1 is SGHVS, CDR2 FNYEAQ, per germline. The DNA of the CDR3 is TGTGCCAGCAGCTCCAATCTGGGGGGAGGACAGCCCCAGCATTTT. Translating gives CASSSNLGGGQPQHF.

The chain uses TRBV4-3 and TRBJ1-1; D might be TRBD1 (5 bases). Germline V gives CDR1 LGHNA, CDR2 YSLEER. Trimming left V 4 bases short and J 4 bases short, with 16 bases between. The CDR3 extends over 15 amino acids. This CDR3 reads CASSRWGKGSTEAFF. CDR3 DNA sequence: TGCGCCAGCAGCCGCTGGGGGAAGGGTTCCACTGAAGCTTTCTTT.

This clonotype was found once. The chain employs TRBV2 and TRBJ1-2; D is perhaps TRBD1 (5 bases). The ends were cut back, 9 bases at V and 2 bases at J, with 16 bases in the middle. The germline CDR1 and CDR2 sequences are SNHLY and FYNNEI. This CDR3 spans 14 amino acids. CDR3 sequence (DNA): TGTGCCAGTCTACACTATTGGGACAACTATGGCTACACCTTC. Protein sequence: CASLHYWDNYGYTF.

The chain links TRBV6-6 to TRBJ2-4; no definite D call. Per the germline V gene, CDR1 is MNHNY and CDR2 is SVGAGI (reference sequence). The CDR3 covers 14 residues. V lost 4 bases and J 7 bases, leaving 14 bases between the germline ends. The CDR3 nucleotides read TGTGCCAGCAGTTCAGGACCTGATTGGAACATTCAGTACTTC. It specifies CASSSGPDWNIQYF.